A selection of T cell receptor beta chains follows, all from one sample in a study of regulatory T cells in long-lasting Graves disease. TCRdb independently ran MiXCR on the multiplex PCR reads; one entry per CDR3 protein. This table has roughly 700,000 distinct CDR3 sequences, about 30% appearing once. The sample here was peripheral blood mononuclear cells (PBMCs), taken when the disease was refractory, from a patient treated with antithyroid drugs. These receptor sequences come from a female donor with Graves disease. The CDR3 runs from the conserved cysteine through the conserved F or W. The D gene is left open where the match is weak. Size is stated for part of the rows, as once, few or many counts, or as a class when the clone is expanded.

- | TRBJ2-7 | few | TRBV2 | TGTGCTAGTTGGGCGGACTCTGCGAGCTCCTACGAGCAGTACTTC | CASWADSASSYEQYF
TRBD1 | TRBJ2-6 | few | TRBV6-5 | TGTGCCAGCAGTTACTCGAATCGGGACAGTTTCCTCTCTGGGGCCAACGTCCTGACTTTC | CASSYSNRDSFLSGANVLTF
- | TRBJ1-2 | few | TRBV6-1 | TGTGCCAGCACCCGGACTGGGGGGACATTTAACTATGGCTACACCTTC | CASTRTGGTFNYGYTF
- | TRBJ1-4 | few | TRBV30 | TGTGCCTGGAGGGGAGGAGCGAATGAAAAACTGTTTTTT | CAWRGGANEKLFF
- | TRBJ1-2 | many | TRBV28 | TGTGCCAGCAGAGAGCAGGGACTCTCTTTTTACTATGGCTACACCTTC | CASREQGLSFYYGYTF
- | TRBJ1-1 | few | TRBV29-1 | TGCAGCGTACAAGGGGCAGGGTGGTATGCTTTCTTT | CSVQGAGWYAFF
TRBD1 | TRBJ2-7 | - | TRBV5-5 | TGTGCCAGCAGCTTCGGGACAGGTTTAAGCTCCTACGAGCAGTACTTC | CASSFGTGLSSYEQYF
- | TRBJ2-7 | - | TRBV19 | TGTGCCAGTTCCCGACACACGATCTCCTACGAGCAGTACTTC | CASSRHTISYEQYF
- | TRBJ1-1 | few | TRBV11-1 | TGTGCCAGCAGCTTATGGCCGGGGACTGAAGCTTTCTTT | CASSLWPGTEAFF
TRBD1 | TRBJ1-1 | many | TRBV5-1 | TGCGCCAGCAGCTTGGGACAGGGGATGAACACTGAAGCTTTCTTT | CASSLGQGMNTEAFF
- | TRBJ1-1 | - | TRBV20-1 | TGCAGTGCTAGAGATTCGTACAGGGACGAAGCTTTCTTT | CSARDSYRDEAFF
- | TRBJ1-1 | many | TRBV10-2 | TGCGCCAGCAGTGAGTCGGCAGGGCACACTGAAGCTTTCTTT | CASSESAGHTEAFF
- | TRBJ2-7 | many | TRBV2 | TGTGCCAGCAAAATACCGGCCGTCCACGAGCAGTACTTC | CASKIPAVHEQYF
TRBD1 | TRBJ1-1 | few | TRBV10-3 | TGTGCCATCAGCGATACAGGGGGCTCGACTGAAGCTTTCTTT | CAISDTGGSTEAFF
TRBD1 | TRBJ2-7 | few | TRBV11-3 | TGTGCCAGCAGCTCCGGGTGGACAGGGCCTGAAGAGCAGTACTTC | CASSSGWTGPEEQYF
TRBD1 | TRBJ2-7 | many | TRBV28 | TGTGCCAGCAGTTTACCGGGACAGGGGACCTACGAGCAGTACTTC | CASSLPGQGTYEQYF
TRBD1 | TRBJ1-6 | few | TRBV12-5 | TGTGCTAGTGGTTTGGCGACCGGGACAGCTAATTCACCCCTCCACTTT | CASGLATGTANSPLHF
- | TRBJ1-1 | - | TRBV5-6 | TGTGCCAGCAGGATGTACCAGGGGCGCGCGACCACTGAAGCTTTCTTT | CASRMYQGRATTEAFF
- | TRBJ1-1 | many | TRBV2 | TGTGCCAGCAGTAAGACCGGGTCGTTGAACACTGAAGCTTTCTTT | CASSKTGSLNTEAFF
- | TRBJ1-2 | - | TRBV20-1 | TGCAGTGCTAGAGATCACCCAGGTCGTAACTCTGACCCCTTAGCTAACTATGGCTACACCTTC | CSARDHPGRNSDPLANYGYTF
TRBD2 | TRBJ2-5 | many | TRBV7-6 | TGTGCCAGCAGCCCTCTAGCGGGAGGGCCCCGAGTTCAAAAAGAGACCCAGTACTTC | CASSPLAGGPRVQKETQYF
- | TRBJ1-1 | - | TRBV29-1 | TGCAGCGTCAGAGGAGCGTCGGGCTTTCGGGACACTGAAGCTTTCTTT | CSVRGASGFRDTEAFF
- | TRBJ2-7 | - | TRBV6-1 | TGTGCCAGCAGTAGGAGCTTGCCCTACGAGCAGTACTTC | CASSRSLPYEQYF
- | TRBJ1-1 | - | TRBV6-2/TRBV6-3 | TGTGCCAGCACCTACCTCGTGAGGGGCACTGAAGCTTTCTTT | CASTYLVRGTEAFF
TRBD1 | TRBJ1-5 | - | TRBV30 | TGTGCCTGGAGTGTAAAGGGCAGGGGGCACCAGCCCCAGCATTTT | CAWSVKGRGHQPQHF
- | TRBJ2-7 | - | TRBV7-9 | TGTGCCAGCAGCTTCAAGGTAGGGGACGAGCAGTACTTC | CASSFKVGDEQYF
TRBD2 | TRBJ2-5 | many | TRBV6-1 | TGTGCCAGCAGTGAAAGAGCGGGGGGCGCCCTCCAAGAGACCCAGTACTTC | CASSERAGGALQETQYF
- | TRBJ2-7 | - | TRBV30 | TGTGCCTGGAGTCAGGGTTGGTACGAGCAGTACTTC | CAWSQGWYEQYF
TRBD2 | TRBJ2-5 | many | TRBV6-5 | TGTGCCAGCAGTTCCTTCCCCGGCCTAGCGGAAGAGACCCAGTACTTC | CASSSFPGLAEETQYF
- | TRBJ2-5 | many | TRBV12-3/TRBV12-4 | TGTGCCAGCAGTTTAGACAGGTCCGCCCTGGCCAGAGAGACCCAGTACTTC | CASSLDRSALARETQYF
- | TRBJ1-4 | - | TRBV3-1 | TGTGCCAGCAGCCAATCGCAGGTCACTAATGAAAAACTGTTTTTT | CASSQSQVTNEKLFF
TRBD1 | TRBJ2-7 | - | TRBV7-9 | TGTGCCAGCAGCTTAGTGACGGGACAGCTGGACGAGCAGTACTTC | CASSLVTGQLDEQYF
- | TRBJ1-5 | few | TRBV2 | TGTGCCAGCAGGGTGAATAGCAATCAGCCCCAGCATTTT | CASRVNSNQPQHF
TRBD1 | TRBJ2-6 | - | TRBV10-2 | TGCGCCAGCAGTGAATCGGGACAGGTTTCTGGGGCCAACGTCCTGACTTTC | CASSESGQVSGANVLTF
- | TRBJ1-2 | many | TRBV24-1 | TGTGCCACCAGTGATGGTGGGTATGGCTACACCTTC | CATSDGGYGYTF